One and the same sample provided the 23 T cell receptor beta chains below, sequenced in a study of blood T cell repertoires in COVID-19. The repertoire was sequenced with immunoSEQ multiplex PCR; TCRdb's copy has only in-frame clones and lacks some. The sample has roughly 30,000 clones, about two thirds seen once. Specimen: peripheral blood. These receptors were taken from a human donor in a cohort sampled during active COVID-19.

The V and J genes are TRBV5-4 and TRBJ2-3; no firm D call. This CDR3 is 15 amino acids long. CDR1 SGHNT and CDR2 YYREEE come from the germline V gene (reference sequence). V was trimmed by 0 bases and J by 0 bases, leaving 8 bases between them. Here the CDR3 reads CASSLDYRSTDTQYF. The CDR3 nucleotides read TGTGCCAGCAGCTTGGATTACAGAAGCACAGATACGCAGTATTTT.

This clone was observed at least ten times. The rearrangement uses TRBV11-2 and TRBJ2-3, with D unclear. V was clipped by 6 bases and J by 7 bases, with 11 bases between them. Germline CDR1 and CDR2: SGHAT and FQNNGV. The CDR3 is 12 amino acids. DNA for the CDR3: TGTGCCAGCAGGTTCATCGGTCATACGCAGTATTTT. As protein: CASRFIGHTQYF. The variable domain in full, completed from reference TRBV11-2 and TRBJ2-3, reads EAGVAQSPRYKIIEKRQSVAFWCNPISGHATLYWYQQILGQGPKLLIQFQNNGVVDDSQLPKDRFSAERLKGVDSTLKIQPAKLEDSAVYLCASRFIGHTQYFGPGTRLTVL.

This chain connects TRBV29-1 to TRBJ2-3; TRBD2 aligns across 7 bases. The CDR3 contains 13 residues. The V gene end was trimmed by 7 bases and the J gene end by 3 bases; junction bases not matched to a gene: 7. Germline V gene data show CDR1 as SQVTM and CDR2 as ANQGSEA. This CDR3 is CSAPTGGTDTQYF. DNA of the CDR3: TGCAGCGCTCCGACGGGGGGAACAGATACGCAGTATTTT.

The chain employs TRBV11-3 and TRBJ2-5, with TRBD1 matching over 8 bases. With V trimmed by 5 bases and J by 5 bases, 10 bases remained unmatched. The CDR3 runs 15 residues. The germline V gene encodes CDR1 SGHNT and CDR2 YENEEA. The CDR3 reads CASSKGQGGRETQYF. In DNA form, the CDR3 reads TGTGCCAGCAGCAAAGGACAGGGCGGTAGGGAGACCCAGTACTTC.

The chain links TRBV5-1 to TRBJ2-7, with D perhaps matching TRBD2 (5 bases). From germline, CDR1 is SGHRS and CDR2 YFSETQ. V lost 0 bases to trimming and J lost 6 bases, with 16 bases between them. The CDR3 consists of 15 residues. The chain's CDR3 is CASSLGRGLPTEQYF. CDR3 coding DNA: TGCGCCAGCAGCTTGGGGCGAGGGTTGCCCACCGAGCAGTACTTC.

This clone was counted only a few times. This rearrangement joins TRBV6-1 to TRBJ2-7; the D gene is possibly TRBD1 (6 bases). This CDR3 spans 13 amino acids. V lost 2 bases and J lost 3, with 8 bases in between. Germline V gene data show CDR1 as MNHNS and CDR2 as SASEGT. The CDR3 region is CASSELTGYEQYF. CDR3 sequence (DNA): TGTGCCAGCAGTGAACTGACAGGCTACGAGCAGTACTTC.

In its sample, this clone was seen a few times. V usage is TRBV19 and J usage is TRBJ2-2; possibly TRBD1 for D (5 bases). Trimming removed 6 bases from V and 5 bases from J, with 10 bases in between. Germline CDR1 LNHDA, CDR2 SQIVND (reference sequence). This CDR3 has 13 residues. DNA of the CDR3: TGTGCCAGTAGCAGGGTATTGACCGGGGAGCTGTTTTTT. It encodes CASSRVLTGELFF. Based on the CDR3 plus reference TRBV19 and TRBJ2-2, the full variable domain is DGGITQSPKYLFRKEGQNVTLSCEQNLNHDAMYWYRQDPGQGLRLIYYSQIVNDFQKGDIAEGYSVSREKKESFPLTVTSAQKNPTAFYLCASSRVLTGELFFGEGSRLTVL.

J is TRBJ1-2 and V is TRBV6-1; 7 bases are shared with TRBD1. The CDR3 has 14 residues. V was pared by 1 base and J by 5 bases, with 4 bases of the junction left unmatched. Germline V CDR1 and CDR2: MNHNS, SASEGT. DNA for the CDR3: TGTGCCAGCAGTGAAGGGATGACAGGGTATGGCTACACCTTC. Protein sequence: CASSEGMTGYGYTF.

The V and J genes are TRBV28 and TRBJ2-1; D remains unclear. Looked up from germline, CDR1 is MDHEN and CDR2 is SYDVKM. Between the trimmed V and J ends, which lost 1 base and 9 bases, there was a span of 13 bases. The CDR3 consists of 14 residues. The CDR3 DNA follows: TGTGCCAGCAGTTTATCCCACGAGCGAAGTGAGCAGTTCTTC. Translated: CASSLSHERSEQFF.

The rearrangement links TRBV27 to TRBJ1-4, with 8 bases identical to TRBD1. V lost 4 bases and J lost 1; bases outside the gene matches: 5. The CDR3 extends over 16 amino acids. The germline V gene encodes CDR1 MNHEY and CDR2 SMNVEV (reference sequence). The CDR3 coding sequence is TGTGCCAGCAGTTCAGGACAGGGAAAAACTAATGAAAAACTGTTTTTT. This encodes CASSSGQGKTNEKLFF.

This clone was observed at least ten times. The V call is TRBV7-9, the J call TRBJ1-2, with D hard to call. The CDR3 is 13 amino acids. Germline V CDR1 and CDR2: SEHNR, FQNEAQ (reference sequence). The V end lost 6 bases, the J end lost 2 bases, and 10 bases lay between the germline ends. The CDR3 DNA is TGTGCCAGCAGTGGTACAGACAACTATGGCTACACCTTC. Translated: CASSGTDNYGYTF.

CDR3 in DNA: TGTGCCAGCAGCTTAGGGCTAGCGGATAACAATGAGCAGTTCTTC. This translates into CASSLGLADNNEQFF. The chain uses TRBV13 and TRBJ2-1, with TRBD2 matching 7 bases. The CDR3 sequence is 15 residues long. Germline V gene data show CDR1 as PRHDT and CDR2 as FYEKMQ (reference sequence). V lost 0 bases and J lost 5; bases outside the gene matches: 4.

This clone came up once. The chain joins TRBV24-1 to TRBJ2-3; D might be TRBD2 (6 bases). CDR1 and CDR2 from the germline V gene are KGHDR and SFDVKD. CDR3 length: 17 amino acids. The V and J ends lost 1 base and 5 bases respectively, with 18 bases between them. The CDR3 coding sequence is TGTGCCACCAGTGATTTTGTGGTTCACGGGGGAGGAGATACGCAGTATTTT. It is translated as CATSDFVVHGGGDTQYF.

The CDR3 nucleotides read TGCAGCGTTCTCCAGAACTATGGCTACACCTTC. It codes for CSVLQNYGYTF. This chain connects TRBV29-1 to TRBJ1-2; no firm D call. Germline V gene lookup returns CDR1 SQVTM and CDR2 ANQGSEA. Deletions cut 5 bases from V and 2 bases from J, with 6 bases between. The CDR3 runs 11 residues.

The chain has TRBV19 and TRBJ2-7; D gene ambiguous. V dropped 9 bases and J dropped 0 bases, with 9 bases sitting between them. This CDR3 has 12 amino acids. The germline V gene encodes CDR1 LNHDA and CDR2 SQIVND (reference sequence). The CDR3 loop is CASSGTSYEQYF. The CDR3 DNA reads as TGTGCCAGCTCAGGTACCTCCTACGAGCAGTACTTC. Using reference TRBV19 and TRBJ2-7 for the parts outside the CDR3, the full variable domain is DGGITQSPKYLFRKEGQNVTLSCEQNLNHDAMYWYRQDPGQGLRLIYYSQIVNDFQKGDIAEGYSVSREKKESFPLTVTSAQKNPTAFYLCASSGTSYEQYFGPGTRLTVT.

The chain has TRBV4-3 and TRBJ2-1; 10 positions agree with TRBD2. Germline values: CDR1 LGHNA, CDR2 YSLEER. Trimming took 0 bases from V and 12 from J; bases not matched to a gene: 5. This CDR3 spans 14 amino acids. The CDR3 nucleotides read TGCGCCAGCAGCCAAGAAACTAGCGGGACCGCGCAGTTCTTC. Its protein is CASSQETSGTAQFF.

The V gene is TRBV20-1, the J gene TRBJ2-3; TRBD2 aligns across 8 bases. Trimming at V came to 6 bases and at J to 9 bases, leaving 2 bases not matched to a gene. The CDR3 has 10 amino acids. The germline V gene has CDR1 DFQATT and CDR2 SNEGSKA (reference sequence). The CDR3 region is CSAGRGTQYF. The CDR3 DNA reads TGCAGTGCCGGGAGGGGGACGCAGTATTTT.

V is TRBV27 and J is TRBJ1-1; 7 nucleotides align to TRBD1. V lost 5 bases to trimming and J lost 14 bases; unmatched junction nucleotides: 14. CDR1 is MNHEY, CDR2 SMNVEV, per germline (reference sequence). This CDR3 has 13 residues. The CDR3 protein is CASSLKGARIPFF. The CDR3 DNA reads as TGTGCCAGCAGTCTCAAGGGGGCTCGGATCCCCTTCTTT.

This sequence joins TRBV5-5 and TRBJ1-4, with D tentatively TRBD1 (6 bases). The germline CDR1 and CDR2 sequences are SGHKS and YYEKEE (reference sequence). The V end lost 4 bases, the J end lost 5 bases, and 15 bases lay between the germline ends. CDR3 length equals 15 residues. Here the CDR3 reads CASSGNQGLNEKLFF. The CDR3 bases are TGTGCCAGCAGCGGGAACCAGGGGCTCAATGAAAAACTGTTTTTT.

The chain uses TRBV21-1 and TRBJ2-3; the table assigns TRBD2, which was not confirmed against the DNA. TRBV21-1 constitutes a pseudogene. The CDR3 extends over 14 amino acids. CDR3: CASITAGGPDTQYF. The CDR3 DNA is TGTGCCAGCATTACAGCGGGGGGGCCAGATACGCAGTATTTT.

The rearrangement uses TRBV7-2 and TRBJ2-7; the match to TRBD2 covers 9 bases. The CDR3 extends over 15 amino acids. Germline trimming cut 2 bases from V and 0 bases from J; bases unmatched to any gene: 2. Looked up from germline, CDR1 is SGHTA and CDR2 is FQGNSA. Written as DNA, the CDR3 is TGTGCCAGCAGCTTACTAGCGGGAAACTCCTACGAGCAGTACTTC. Protein product: CASSLLAGNSYEQYF. Full variable domain (remainder filled in from reference TRBV7-2 and TRBJ2-7): GAGVSQSPSNKVTEKGKDVELRCDPISGHTALYWYRQSLGQGLEFLIYFQGNSAPDKSGLPSDRFSAERTGGSVSTLTIQRTQQEDSAVYLCASSLLAGNSYEQYFGPGTRLTVT.

CDR3 in amino acids: CASSPGLAGGYEQYF. The CDR3 DNA sequence: TGTGCCAGCAGCCCGGGACTAGCGGGGGGTTACGAGCAGTACTTC. The chain uses TRBV7-2 and TRBJ2-7; 15 bases fit TRBD2. Germline V gene lookup returns CDR1 SGHTA and CDR2 FQGNSA. J lost 4 bases, V lost 5 bases, and 3 bases had no gene match. This CDR3 comprises 15 residues.

The J gene is TRBJ2-7, the V gene TRBV5-5, with D possibly TRBD1 on 5 matching bases. The CDR3 spans 14 residues. V lost 2 bases to trimming and J lost 5 bases, with 14 bases between them. Germline-derived CDR1 and CDR2 are SGHKS and YYEKEE (reference sequence). In DNA, the CDR3 is TGTGCCAGCAGCTTTCAACTGGGGCTCGACGAGCAGTACTTC. Translation: CASSFQLGLDEQYF.